The 30 T cell receptor beta chains listed next were all sequenced from one sample in a study of CD4 T cells in relation to SARS-CoV-2 and coronaviruses. Their antigen targets remain unknown. CD4+ T cells from unexposed donors were obtained before the COVID-19 pandemic (2011-2018). After around nine days of culture, CD4+ T cells were isolated. Generated by immunoSEQ multiplex PCR, the TCRdb table keeps only in-frame clones and is missing some. The sample yields more than 20,000 clones, 65% to 85% seen once. Sequenced: CD4+ T cells from PBMCs, cultured in vitro. All receptors derive from a human donor in good health.

V gene TRBV19 combines with J gene TRBJ2-5, with TRBD2 identical over 11 bases. V lost 6 bases, J lost 3 bases, and 0 bases stayed unmatched. This CDR3 has 13 amino acids. From germline, CDR1 is LNHDA and CDR2 SQIVND (reference sequence). CDR3 bases: TGTGCCAGTAGGGGACTAGCGGAAGAGACCCAGTACTTC. Protein sequence: CASRGLAEETQYF.

The genes are TRBV9 and TRBJ2-7; maybe TRBD1 (5 bases). The CDR3 covers 14 residues. Germline values: CDR1 SGDLS, CDR2 YYNGEE. V lost 4 bases and J 4 bases, leaving 15 bases between the germline ends. CDR3 coding DNA: TGTGCCAGCAGCTTAGAATCTGGGGCTTACGAGCAGTACTTC. This codes for CASSLESGAYEQYF.

This rearrangement joins TRBV6-7 to TRBJ2-5; weak D call: TRBD2 (6 bases). Being an ORF, TRBV6-7 has a function that is uncertain. CDR3 length: 14 residues. V was trimmed by 4 bases and J by 4 bases, leaving 13 bases between them. CDR3 in amino acids: CASSSRLGGETQYF. The CDR3 coding sequence is TGTGCCAGCAGTTCTCGCCTGGGGGGAGAGACCCAGTACTTC.

The chain is built from TRBV5-1 and TRBJ2-1; D is perhaps TRBD2 (6 bases). This CDR3 spans 14 amino acids. V was cut by 1 base and J by 5 bases, with 10 bases left in between. Germline V gives CDR1 SGHRS, CDR2 YFSETQ. The CDR3 sequence is CASSLWGVDNEQFF. CDR3 bases: TGCGCCAGCAGCTTGTGGGGGGTAGACAATGAGCAGTTCTTC.

The V and J genes are TRBV29-1 and TRBJ2-7, with 8 bases that match TRBD2. The V segment lost 1 base and the J segment 7 bases; nucleotides outside the gene matches: 9. The CDR3 runs to 14 residues. The V gene's germline CDR1 is SQVTM and CDR2 ANQGSEA. The CDR3 region is CSVEVTSGSGEQYF. In DNA, the CDR3 is TGCAGCGTTGAAGTGACAAGCGGGAGTGGTGAGCAGTACTTC.

This chain links TRBV2 with TRBJ1-2; 9 bases are a match to TRBD1. CDR3 length: 12 amino acids. Germline V CDR1 and CDR2: SNHLY, FYNNEI. J was trimmed by 7 bases and V by 10 bases; bases with no gene match: 7. CDR3 DNA: TGTGCCAATCACCGGACAGGGGTTGGCTACACCTTC. Translated, it gives CANHRTGVGYTF.

This clone was seen only once. This sequence joins TRBV11-1 and TRBJ2-6; possible D gene TRBD2, 5 bases. Looked up from germline, CDR1 is SGHAT and CDR2 is FQDESV (reference sequence). This CDR3 contains 14 residues. Trimming removed 5 bases from V and 4 bases from J, with 9 bases in between. The CDR3 DNA follows: TGTGCCAGCAGCCTGACTATGGGGGCCAACGTCCTGACTTTC. This sequence encodes CASSLTMGANVLTF. The full variable domain, its missing parts supplied by reference TRBV11-1 and TRBJ2-6, is EAEVAQSPRYKITEKSQAVAFWCDPISGHATLYWYRQILGQGPELLVQFQDESVVDDSQLPKDRFSAERLKGVDSTLKIQPAELGDSAMYLCASSLTMGANVLTFGAGSRLTVL.

In regard to this clone: The DNA is omitted, as the CDR3 cannot be located on it reliably, and the CDR3 follows TCRdb's listing. The chain couples TRBV12-1 to TRBJ2-6. TRBV12-1 constitutes a pseudogene. From its first to its last residue, the CDR3 has 14 amino acids. CDR3 sequence: CASSLRTYPCVLTF.

V usage is TRBV7-2 and J usage is TRBJ2-1; 13 positions match TRBD2. The V segment lost 4 bases and the J segment 8 bases; nucleotides outside the gene matches: 2. The CDR3 contains 14 residues. Germline V gene sequence: CDR1 SGHTA, CDR2 FQGNSA. The CDR3 DNA follows: TGTGCCAGCAGCTGGACTAGCGGGAGACATGAGCAGTTCTTC. This translates into CASSWTSGRHEQFF.

The chain joins TRBV5-8 to TRBJ1-2; unclear D gene. With 5 bases removed from V and 4 bases from J, the gap between germline ends came to 15 bases. CDR3 length: 14 amino acids. CDR1 is SGHTS and CDR2 is YDEGEE in the germline V gene. CDR3 coding DNA: TGTGCCAGCAGGGCCTTCGGGGAGAGCTATGGCTACACCTTC. Amino acids: CASRAFGESYGYTF.

This chain uses TRBV18 with TRBJ1-1, with D possibly matching TRBD1 (5 bases). Per germline, CDR1 KGHSH and CDR2 LQKENI. The V gene lost 3 bases and the J gene lost 0 bases, with 11 bases spanning the gap. The CDR3 spans 15 residues. The CDR3 DNA reads as TGTGCCAGCTCACCGCGGGACGGAATGAACACTGAAGCTTTCTTT. It codes for CASSPRDGMNTEAFF. Based on the CDR3 plus reference TRBV18 and TRBJ1-1, the full variable domain is NAGVMQNPRHLVRRRGQEARLRCSPMKGHSHVYWYRQLPEEGLKFMVYLQKENIIDESGMPKERFSAEFPKEGPSILRIQQVVRGDSAAYFCASSPRDGMNTEAFFGQGTRLTVV.

This clone was seen more than once but under ten times. The chain links TRBV5-3 to TRBJ1-6; maybe TRBD1 (5 bases). TRBV5-3 is labeled an ORF, and its function is uncertain. Trimming took off 0 bases at V and 9 bases at J, with 13 bases between the two ends. This CDR3 is 15 amino acids long. For the CDR3, the DNA is TGTGCCAGAAGCTTGGGGGGCTTACCTAGTTCACCCCTCCACTTT. Translating it yields CARSLGGLPSSPLHF.

The V gene is TRBV5-4, the J gene TRBJ1-2; unclear D gene. Per the germline V gene, CDR1 is SGHNT and CDR2 is YYREEE (reference sequence). The V and J ends lost 4 bases and 5 bases respectively, with 15 bases between them. This CDR3 region has 14 residues. The CDR3 here is CASSAAGPGYGYTF. The CDR3 DNA reads as TGTGCCAGCAGCGCCGCGGGCCCCGGGTATGGCTACACCTTC.

The V gene is TRBV27, the J gene TRBJ1-1; D unresolved. The CDR3 extends over 13 amino acids. Germline V CDR1 and CDR2: MNHEY, SMNVEV (reference sequence). V lost 6 bases and J 3 bases, leaving 11 bases between the germline ends. The CDR3 sequence is CASSPGRYTEAFF. CDR3 sequence (DNA): TGTGCCAGCAGCCCCGGGCGCTACACTGAAGCTTTCTTT.

CDR3 region: CASRRLAGGVYEQYF. The CDR3 region has the DNA TGTGCCAGCAGAAGACTAGCGGGAGGGGTATACGAGCAGTACTTC. The chain is built from TRBV2 and TRBJ2-7, with 14 bases matching TRBD2. Per the germline V gene, CDR1 is SNHLY and CDR2 is FYNNEI. This CDR3 has 15 residues. V gave up 6 bases and J gave up 4 bases; unmatched junction bases: 5.

The chain carries TRBV6-5 and TRBJ1-3; D is undetermined. Germline values: CDR1 MNHEY, CDR2 SVGAGI. V lost 7 bases, J lost 0 bases, and 10 bases lay in between. This CDR3 is 14 amino acids long. Here the CDR3 reads CASNRQSSGNTIYF. The DNA of the CDR3 is TGTGCCAGCAACCGACAAAGCTCTGGAAACACCATATATTTT.

The sample holds a few counts of this clone. V usage is TRBV11-2 and J usage is TRBJ1-2, with no clear D. Germline CDR1 is SGHAT and CDR2 is FQNNGV. The V and J ends lost 5 bases and 4 bases respectively, with 11 bases between them. This CDR3 has 13 residues. CDR3 nucleotide sequence: TGTGCCAGCAGCACGGGGTTGGGCTATGGCTACACCTTC. Residues: CASSTGLGYGYTF.

The chain uses TRBV6-2 or TRBV6-3 and TRBJ2-5; 8 nucleotides match TRBD1. CDR3 length: 15 residues. The germline V gene has CDR1 MNHEY and CDR2 SVGEGT. V trimming: 4 bases; J trimming: 5 bases; junction bases outside the gene matches: 9. The CDR3 is CASSSTGVGGETQYF. The CDR3 nucleotides read TGTGCCAGCAGTTCGACAGGGGTAGGAGGGGAGACCCAGTACTTC.

V is TRBV3-1 (or the pseudogene TRBV3-2) and J is TRBJ2-2, with a possible D match to TRBD1 (6 bases). The germline CDR1 and CDR2 sequences are LGHDT and YNNKEL (reference sequence). The CDR3 consists of 16 residues. V was pared by 2 bases and J by 1 base, with 11 bases between. In nucleotides, the CDR3 is TGTGCCAGCAGCCAATCACCGGGACAGAACACCGGGGAGCTGTTTTTT. It specifies CASSQSPGQNTGELFF.

The sample holds a few counts of this clone. This chain joins TRBV19 and TRBJ2-1; TRBD1 aligns across 12 bases. CDR3 size: 14 residues. Germline V gene lookup returns CDR1 LNHDA and CDR2 SQIVND (reference sequence). V trimming: 7 bases; J trimming: 12 bases; junction bases outside the gene matches: 10. CDR3 sequence reads: CASTKGQGAKRQFF. The CDR3 nucleotides read TGTGCCAGTACGAAGGGACAGGGGGCGAAGAGGCAGTTCTTC.

The gene calls are TRBV4-3 and TRBJ2-4; D may be TRBD2 (6 bases). V was trimmed by 1 base and J by 0 bases, leaving 13 bases between them. Per germline, CDR1 LGHNA and CDR2 YSLEER. This CDR3 contains 17 residues. The CDR3, as DNA: TGCGCCAGCAGCCAAGGGTTTAGCGGAGTAGCCAAAAACATTCAGTACTTC. Translation gives CASSQGFSGVAKNIQYF.

The chain recombines TRBV5-1 with TRBJ1-2, with D perhaps matching TRBD1 (6 bases). Germline CDR1 and CDR2: SGHRS and YFSETQ. This CDR3 spans 14 amino acids. V dropped 4 bases and J dropped 4 bases, with 14 bases sitting between them. The CDR3 here is CASSARGQPYGYTF. The CDR3, as DNA: TGCGCCAGCAGCGCCCGTGGACAGCCCTATGGCTACACCTTC.

In its sample, this clone was seen a few times. The chain carries TRBV19 and TRBJ2-7; 10 bases match TRBD2. Germline-derived CDR1 and CDR2 are LNHDA and SQIVND (reference sequence). With V trimmed by 4 bases and J by 0 bases, 6 bases remained unmatched. The CDR3 is 16 amino acids. The chain's CDR3 is CASSTLVAGGSYEQYF. The CDR3 nucleotides are TGTGCCAGTAGTACCTTGGTAGCGGGAGGCTCCTACGAGCAGTACTTC.

This clone was observed a single time. The chain uses TRBV4-2 and TRBJ2-3, with 7 bases lining up with TRBD1. The CDR3 totals 17 residues. Trimming took 0 bases from V and 4 from J; bases not matched to a gene: 10. Germline loops: CDR1 LGHNA, CDR2 YNFKEQ. The CDR3 DNA follows: TGTGCCAGCAGCCAAGATGTCCTGGACAGGTCGGCAGATACGCAGTATTTT. Its protein is CASSQDVLDRSADTQYF.

The chain employs TRBV5-4 and TRBJ2-5; 12 bases agree with TRBD1. CDR1 is SGHNT and CDR2 is YYREEE in the germline V gene (reference sequence). This CDR3 region has 16 residues. Trimming at V came to 4 bases and at J to 5 bases, leaving 9 bases not matched to a gene. This CDR3 reads CASSGPGQGAGETQYF. In DNA, the CDR3 is TGTGCCAGCAGCGGTCCGGGACAGGGGGCGGGGGAGACCCAGTACTTC. The complete variable domain, with remaining parts taken from reference TRBV5-4 and TRBJ2-5, reads ETGVTQSPTHLIKTRGQQVTLRCSSQSGHNTVSWYQQALGQGPQFIFQYYREEENGRGNFPPRFSGLQFPNYSSELNVNALELDDSALYLCASSGPGQGAGETQYFGPGTRLLVL.

The rearrangement links TRBV7-2 to TRBJ2-1, with 9 nucleotides matching TRBD1. The CDR3 loop spans 15 amino acids. Germline V gene data show CDR1 as SGHTA and CDR2 as FQGNSA. The J segment lost 8 bases and the V segment lost 2 bases, leaving 7 bases of the junction unmatched. CDR3 in amino acids: CASSLRGQGWDEQFF. The CDR3 nucleotides are TGTGCCAGCAGCTTAAGGGGACAGGGATGGGATGAGCAGTTCTTC.

The rearrangement links TRBV2 to TRBJ2-3; perhaps D is TRBD1 or TRBD2 (6 bases each). From germline, CDR1 is SNHLY and CDR2 FYNNEI. V was shortened by 6 bases and J by 4 bases, with 20 bases between the two germline ends. The CDR3 spans 16 residues. CDR3 residues: CASSLIASRGADTQYF. CDR3 nucleotide sequence: TGTGCCAGCAGCCTTATAGCAAGTAGGGGGGCAGATACGCAGTATTTT.

CDR3 DNA: TGCGCCAGCAGCCCCGGGCCTTCAACAGATACGCAGTATTTT. This gives the protein CASSPGPSTDTQYF. The chain carries TRBV5-1 and TRBJ2-3; D is unclear. Between the trimmed V and J ends, which lost 4 bases and 3 bases, there was a span of 12 bases. The CDR3 loop spans 14 amino acids. CDR1 is SGHRS, CDR2 YFSETQ, per germline. Variable domain in full (rest from reference TRBV5-1 and TRBJ2-3): KAGVTQTPRYLIKTRGQQVTLSCSPISGHRSVSWYQQTPGQGLQFLFEYFSETQRNKGNFPGRFSGRQFSNSRSEMNVSTLELGDSALYLCASSPGPSTDTQYFGPGTRLTVL.

The chain couples TRBV28 to TRBJ2-1; D might be TRBD2 (5 bases). Trimming stripped 3 bases from V and 0 bases from J, with 15 bases between. The germline V gene encodes CDR1 MDHEN and CDR2 SYDVKM. This CDR3 has 17 residues. CDR3 region: CASSLSLAASSYNEQFF. In nucleotides, the CDR3 is TGTGCCAGCAGTTTGTCTCTAGCCGCATCCTCCTACAATGAGCAGTTCTTC.

V is TRBV3-1 (or the pseudogene TRBV3-2) and J is TRBJ1-2, with 12 bases lining up with TRBD1. The germline gives CDR1 LGHDT, CDR2 YNNKEL (reference sequence). J gave up 4 bases and V 4 bases, and 7 bases lay outside the gene matches. The CDR3 extends over 16 amino acids. CDR3 sequence: CASSLAGQGAFYGYTF. CDR3 nucleotide sequence: TGTGCCAGCAGCCTTGCGGGACAGGGGGCTTTCTATGGCTACACCTTC.